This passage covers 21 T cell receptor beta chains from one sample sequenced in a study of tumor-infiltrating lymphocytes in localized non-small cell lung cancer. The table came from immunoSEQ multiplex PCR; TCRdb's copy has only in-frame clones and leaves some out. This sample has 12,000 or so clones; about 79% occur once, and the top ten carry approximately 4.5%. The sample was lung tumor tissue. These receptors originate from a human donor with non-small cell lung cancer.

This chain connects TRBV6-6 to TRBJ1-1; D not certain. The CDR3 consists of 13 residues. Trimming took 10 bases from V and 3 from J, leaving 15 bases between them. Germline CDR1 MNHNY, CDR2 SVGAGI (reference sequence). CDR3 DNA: TGTGCCACCTTTGACACCTATCACACTGAAGCTTTCTTT. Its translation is CATFDTYHTEAFF.

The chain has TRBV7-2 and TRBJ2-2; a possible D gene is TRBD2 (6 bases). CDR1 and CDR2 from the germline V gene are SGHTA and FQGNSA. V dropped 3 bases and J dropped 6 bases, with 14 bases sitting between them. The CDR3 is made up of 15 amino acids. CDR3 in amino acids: CASSLGLATAGELFF. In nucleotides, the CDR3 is TGTGCCAGCAGCTTGGGCCTAGCGACTGCCGGGGAGCTGTTTTTT.

The CDR3 DNA sequence: TGCGCCAGCAGCCAGGGCTTTAGCGGGGGGGGGTGGAGCACAGATACGCAGTATTTT. It yields the protein CASSQGFSGGGWSTDTQYF. V usage is TRBV4-3 and J usage is TRBJ2-3; 11 nucleotides match TRBD2. The CDR3 has 19 amino acids. V lost 3 bases to trimming and J lost 0 bases; unmatched junction nucleotides: 11. CDR1 is LGHNA and CDR2 is YSLEER in the germline V gene.

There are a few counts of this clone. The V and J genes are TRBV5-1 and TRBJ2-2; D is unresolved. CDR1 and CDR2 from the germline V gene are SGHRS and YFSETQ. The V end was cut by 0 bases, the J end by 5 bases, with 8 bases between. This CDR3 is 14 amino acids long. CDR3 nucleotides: TGCGCCAGCAGCTTGGCACCGGGTACCGGGGAGCTGTTTTTT. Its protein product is CASSLAPGTGELFF.

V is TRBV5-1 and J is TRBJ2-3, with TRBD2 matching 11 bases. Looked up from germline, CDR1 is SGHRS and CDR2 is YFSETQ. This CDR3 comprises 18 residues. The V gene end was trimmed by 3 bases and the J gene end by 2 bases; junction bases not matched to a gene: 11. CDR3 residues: CASSWGPVAGGSTDTQYF. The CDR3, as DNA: TGCGCCAGCAGCTGGGGCCCGGTAGCGGGGGGGTCCACAGATACGCAGTATTTT.

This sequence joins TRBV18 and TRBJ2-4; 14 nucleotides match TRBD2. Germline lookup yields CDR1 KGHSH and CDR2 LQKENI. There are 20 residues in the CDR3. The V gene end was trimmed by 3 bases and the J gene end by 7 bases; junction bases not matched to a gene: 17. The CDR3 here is CASSPGLAGVVMGGRNIQYF. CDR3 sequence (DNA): TGTGCCAGCTCACCGGGACTAGCGGGAGTCGTTATGGGTGGTCGTAACATTCAGTACTTC.

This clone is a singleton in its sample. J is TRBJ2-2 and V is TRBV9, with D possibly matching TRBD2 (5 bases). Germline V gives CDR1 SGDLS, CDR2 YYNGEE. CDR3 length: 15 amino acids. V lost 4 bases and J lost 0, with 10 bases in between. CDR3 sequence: CASSSTGTNTGELFF. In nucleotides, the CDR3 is TGTGCCAGCAGCTCCACGGGGACGAACACCGGGGAGCTGTTTTTT.

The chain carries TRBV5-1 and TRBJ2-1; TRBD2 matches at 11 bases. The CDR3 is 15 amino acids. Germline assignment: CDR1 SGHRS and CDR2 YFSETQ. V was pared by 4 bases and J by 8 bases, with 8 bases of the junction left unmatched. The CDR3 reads CASSPGLAEGHEQFF. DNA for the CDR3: TGCGCCAGCAGCCCGGGACTAGCGGAGGGGCATGAGCAGTTCTTC.

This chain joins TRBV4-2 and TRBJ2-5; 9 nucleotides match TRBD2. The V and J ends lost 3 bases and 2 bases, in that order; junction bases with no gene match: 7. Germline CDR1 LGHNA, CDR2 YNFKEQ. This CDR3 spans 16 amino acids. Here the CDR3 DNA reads TGTGCCAGCAGCCAGGGGGCTAGCGGGGCACAAGAGACCCAGTACTTC. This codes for CASSQGASGAQETQYF.

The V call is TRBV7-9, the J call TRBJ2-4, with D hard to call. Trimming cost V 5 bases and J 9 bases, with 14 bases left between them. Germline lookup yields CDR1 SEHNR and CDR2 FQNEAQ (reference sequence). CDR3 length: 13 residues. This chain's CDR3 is CASSPSGVGIQYF. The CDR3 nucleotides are TGTGCCAGCAGCCCGAGTGGGGTAGGCATTCAGTACTTC.

This chain's CDR3 is CASSARSDPEAQYF. The CDR3 coding sequence is TGTGCCAGCAGCGCGCGGTCTGACCCCGAGGCGCAGTATTTT. This sequence joins TRBV11-2 and TRBJ2-3; D gene ambiguous. The CDR3 sequence is 14 residues long. Trimming removed 5 bases from V and 10 bases from J, with 19 bases in between. Germline values: CDR1 SGHAT, CDR2 FQNNGV. The variable domain in full, with the rest retrieved from reference TRBV11-2 and TRBJ2-3, is EAGVAQSPRYKIIEKRQSVAFWCNPISGHATLYWYQQILGQGPKLLIQFQNNGVVDDSQLPKDRFSAERLKGVDSTLKIQPAKLEDSAVYLCASSARSDPEAQYFGPGTRLTVL.

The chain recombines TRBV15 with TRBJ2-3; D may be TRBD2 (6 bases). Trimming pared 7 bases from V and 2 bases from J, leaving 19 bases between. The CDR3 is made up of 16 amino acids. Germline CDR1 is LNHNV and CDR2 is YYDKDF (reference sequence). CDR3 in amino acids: CATTKLGGPDTDTQYF. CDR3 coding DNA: TGTGCCACCACCAAGTTGGGGGGTCCTGACACAGATACGCAGTATTTT. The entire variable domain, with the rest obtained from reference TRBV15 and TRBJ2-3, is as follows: DAMVIQNPRYQVTQFGKPVTLSCSQTLNHNVMYWYQQKSSQAPKLLFHYYDKDFNNEADTPDNFQSRRPNTSFCFLDIRSPGLGDTAMYLCATTKLGGPDTDTQYFGPGTRLTVL.

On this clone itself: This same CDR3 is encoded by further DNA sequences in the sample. CDR3 loop: CASSEAGTDTQYF. CDR3 bases: TGCGCCAGCAGTGAAGCGGGCACAGATACGCAGTATTTT. The chain employs TRBV10-1 and TRBJ2-3; D possibly corresponds to TRBD2 (5 bases). The V end lost 3 bases, the J end lost 1 base, and 5 bases lay between the germline ends. CDR1 and CDR2 (germline): WNHNN, SYGVQD (reference sequence). CDR3 length: 13 residues.

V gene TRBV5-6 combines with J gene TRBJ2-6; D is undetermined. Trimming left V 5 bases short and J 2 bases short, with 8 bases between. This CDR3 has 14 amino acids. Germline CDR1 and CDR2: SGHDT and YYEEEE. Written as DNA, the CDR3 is TGTGCCAGCAGTCCCGCCCCTGGGGCCAACGTCCTGACTTTC. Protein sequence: CASSPAPGANVLTF.

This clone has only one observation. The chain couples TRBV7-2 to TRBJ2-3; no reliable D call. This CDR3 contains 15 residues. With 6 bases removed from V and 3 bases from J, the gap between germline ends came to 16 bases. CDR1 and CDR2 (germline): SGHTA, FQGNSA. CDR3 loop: CASSTEYIRTDTQYF. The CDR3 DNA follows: TGTGCCAGCAGTACAGAGTACATTCGGACAGATACGCAGTATTTT.

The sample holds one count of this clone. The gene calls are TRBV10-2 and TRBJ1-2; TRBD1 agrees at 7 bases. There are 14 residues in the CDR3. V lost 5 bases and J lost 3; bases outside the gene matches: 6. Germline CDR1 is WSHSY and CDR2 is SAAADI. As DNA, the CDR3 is TGCGCCAGCAGTCAAGACAGGGAGTACTATGGCTACACCTTC. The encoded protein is CASSQDREYYGYTF.

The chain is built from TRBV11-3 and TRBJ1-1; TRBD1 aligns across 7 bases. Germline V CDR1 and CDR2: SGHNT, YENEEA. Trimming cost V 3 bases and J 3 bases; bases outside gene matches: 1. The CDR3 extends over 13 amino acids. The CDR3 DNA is TGTGCCAGCAGCTTCGGGACAGACACTGAAGCTTTCTTT. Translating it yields CASSFGTDTEAFF.

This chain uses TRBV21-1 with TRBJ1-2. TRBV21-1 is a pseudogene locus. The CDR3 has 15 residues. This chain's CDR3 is CASSKLRGAKAGYTF. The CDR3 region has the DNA TGTGCCAGCAGCAAACTCCGGGGGGCAAAGGCGGGCTACACCTTC.

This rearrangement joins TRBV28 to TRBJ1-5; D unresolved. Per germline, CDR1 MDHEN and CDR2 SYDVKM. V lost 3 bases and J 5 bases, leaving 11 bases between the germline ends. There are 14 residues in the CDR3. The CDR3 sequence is CASSLASAYQPQHF. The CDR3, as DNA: TGTGCCAGCAGTTTGGCGTCGGCTTATCAGCCCCAGCATTTT.

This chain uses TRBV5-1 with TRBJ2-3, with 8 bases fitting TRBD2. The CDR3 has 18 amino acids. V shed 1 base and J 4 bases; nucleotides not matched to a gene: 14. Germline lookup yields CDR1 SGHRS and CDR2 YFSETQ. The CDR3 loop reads CASSLRPSGWDVADTQYF. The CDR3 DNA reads TGCGCCAGCAGCTTGAGGCCTAGCGGGTGGGACGTCGCAGATACGCAGTATTTT.

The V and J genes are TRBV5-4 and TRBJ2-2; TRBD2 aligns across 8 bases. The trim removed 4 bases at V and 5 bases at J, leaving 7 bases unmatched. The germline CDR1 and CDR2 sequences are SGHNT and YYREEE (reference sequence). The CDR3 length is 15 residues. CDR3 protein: CASSPREGRTGELFF. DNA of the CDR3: TGTGCCAGCAGCCCCCGGGAGGGGCGGACCGGGGAGCTGTTTTTT.